Presented here are 3 T cell receptor beta chains from one specimen sequenced in a study of cytomegalovirus exposure and HLA in healthy donors. A multiplex PCR was run with 60 Vbeta primers and 13 Jbeta primers. Produced via immunoSEQ multiplex PCR; TCRdb's table is partial and in-frame only. Found here are around 30,000 clones, approximately 61% of them singletons; the top ten hold about 20%. Sequenced: PBMCs. These receptors originate from a man in his fifties or sixties in good health and CMV-seropositive.

This clone was detected only a few times. The V call is TRBV30, the J call TRBJ1-5, with D uncertain. V gave up 1 base and J gave up 7 bases, with 11 bases separating them. There are 13 residues in the CDR3. Germline V lookup: CDR1 GTSNPN, CDR2 SVGIG (reference sequence). In DNA form, the CDR3 reads TGTGCCTGGAGTGCCGGGTACGAACAGCCCCAGCATTTT. It encodes CAWSAGYEQPQHF.

The chain uses TRBV6-6 and TRBJ2-3; the D gene is possibly TRBD2 (5 bases). Germline V gives CDR1 MNHNY, CDR2 SVGAGI (reference sequence). V was cut by 7 bases and J by 4 bases, with 18 bases left in between. The CDR3 runs to 15 residues. For the CDR3, the DNA is TGTGCCAGCATTATACGGGGTCCCTTGGCAGATACGCAGTATTTT. Protein: CASIIRGPLADTQYF.

The V gene is TRBV5-4, the J gene TRBJ2-5, with D maybe TRBD1 (7 bases). The germline V and J ends were trimmed by 2 bases and 7 bases, with 9 bases remaining between them. This CDR3 has 12 residues. Germline assignment: CDR1 SGHNT and CDR2 YYREEE (reference sequence). The CDR3 DNA reads TGTGCCAGCAGCTTCCAGGGGGGGACCCAGTACTTC. Encoded protein: CASSFQGGTQYF.